These T cell receptor beta chains were read from a single sample in a study of shared clonotypes between healthy human individuals. Clones were read by immunoSEQ multiplex PCR, and TCRdb kept only the in-frame ones, dropping some. The data hold roughly 2.5 million clones, with approximately 92% observed a single time. Input material: naive CD4+ T cells sorted from blood. The receptors come from a man between 18 and 35 years old in good health. Each CDR3 is given without its conserved first and last residue.

TRBV28 ASTGSEQY
TRBV9 ASSPQRGSQETQY
TRBV12-5 ASGPLAGGTQY
TRBV5-1 ASSQDLRAQY
TRBV2 ASRGQDFTDTQY
TRBV5-1 ASSPLFSTDTQY
TRBV25-1 ASSAGGNMNTEAF
TRBV11-3 ASSPGEGRGEQF
TRBV4-1 ASSRENRVEAGSPLH
TRBV10-3 AIRPTESNTEAF
TRBV2 ASNGQGEVQPQH
TRBV2 ASNMGEDEQF
TRBV10-3 AISELSNNARYT
TRBV30 AWSRGFAGNTIY
TRBV30 AWNGGTGELF
TRBV6-1 ASRDPRGILYGYT
TRBV6-1 ASSEIRDNQPQH
TRBV5-1 ASSLGTGAGETQY
TRBV6-1 ASRGGTTGQPQH
TRBV5-1 ASSLEKASSNEQF
TRBV29-1 SVEDQELLAGANIQY
TRBV6-6 ASRAQETHLWETQY
TRBV18 ASSPSGLAYEQY
TRBV5-6 ASSLVGTWPYEQY
TRBV10-3 AISDLAGDSEQF
TRBV5-6 ASSAGTGGANNQPQH
TRBV2 ASRVGPEAF
TRBV7-8 ASSFDSSYNSPLH
TRBV7-8 ASSYTSGGGTDTQY
TRBV5-1 ASSSSGETQY
TRBV20-1 SATSQDTQY
TRBV18 ASSPLLEGLSEAF
TRBV5-1 ASDRGGNTGELF
TRBV6-1 ASSERQSRYEQY
TRBV11-2 ASSLVGQGTEQY
TRBV18 ASSPRRTGFSYEQY
TRBV19 ASSIDRAGGYT
TRBV6-5 ASRRGTREQY
TRBV6-1 ASSDGSRGVGETQY
TRBV5-1 ASRPGRENQPQH
TRBV2 ASSDTGANQPQH
TRBV5-4 ASSRSSDHEQY
TRBV5-1 ASSSGQQETQY
TRBV19 ASSILTGRRSNTGELF
TRBV7-2 ASSGQPGLNYNSPLH
TRBV30 AWCRGFTEAF
TRBV7-2 ASSFARREQY
TRBV9 ASSIQGAANEKLF
TRBV2 ASGRTHAEGNTIY
TRBV10-3 AISESAGSNENYGYT
TRBV27 ASGSSVVQY
TRBV28 ASSQGTGGSSPLH
TRBV7-2 ASSLGTGVSSYGYT
TRBV7-9 ASSSEGDTQY
TRBV25-1 ASSEGARGPNEQF